These 2 T cell receptor beta chains were sequenced from one sample in a study of shared clonotypes between healthy human individuals. Profiled with immunoSEQ multiplex PCR; TCRdb holds only in-frame clones, not every one. The sample shows approximately 400,000 clones, about 96% of them seen only once. The sequenced sample consisted of memory CD8+ T cells sorted from blood. Noted subset: CD45RO+ cells pooled with CCR7-negative TemRA cells. The receptors shown here come from a man aged 25-45 years in good health.

This chain connects TRBV4-2 to TRBJ1-4; D may be TRBD1 (6 bases). Germline V lookup: CDR1 LGHNA, CDR2 YNFKEQ. The CDR3 spans 17 residues. Trimming shortened V by 0 bases and J by 0 bases, and 11 bases separated the two germline ends. For the CDR3, the DNA is TGTGCCAGCAGCCAAGATCCCCGGGGGCCAACTAATGAAAAACTGTTTTTT. Residues: CASSQDPRGPTNEKLFF.

The V and J genes are TRBV30 and TRBJ2-2; D gene ambiguous. The CDR3 contains 13 residues. CDR1 and CDR2 from the germline V gene are GTSNPN and SVGIG (reference sequence). Trimming stripped 0 bases from V and 4 bases from J, with 6 bases between. Here the CDR3 DNA reads TGTGCCTGGAGTGTACTGACCACCGGGGAGCTGTTTTTT. This encodes CAWSVLTTGELFF. The full variable domain, its missing parts supplied by reference TRBV30 and TRBJ2-2, is SQTIHQWPATLVQPVGSPLSLECTVEGTSNPNLYWYRQAAGRGLQLLFYSVGIGQISSEVPQNLSASRPQDRQFILSSKKLLLSDSGFYLCAWSVLTTGELFFGEGSRLTVL.